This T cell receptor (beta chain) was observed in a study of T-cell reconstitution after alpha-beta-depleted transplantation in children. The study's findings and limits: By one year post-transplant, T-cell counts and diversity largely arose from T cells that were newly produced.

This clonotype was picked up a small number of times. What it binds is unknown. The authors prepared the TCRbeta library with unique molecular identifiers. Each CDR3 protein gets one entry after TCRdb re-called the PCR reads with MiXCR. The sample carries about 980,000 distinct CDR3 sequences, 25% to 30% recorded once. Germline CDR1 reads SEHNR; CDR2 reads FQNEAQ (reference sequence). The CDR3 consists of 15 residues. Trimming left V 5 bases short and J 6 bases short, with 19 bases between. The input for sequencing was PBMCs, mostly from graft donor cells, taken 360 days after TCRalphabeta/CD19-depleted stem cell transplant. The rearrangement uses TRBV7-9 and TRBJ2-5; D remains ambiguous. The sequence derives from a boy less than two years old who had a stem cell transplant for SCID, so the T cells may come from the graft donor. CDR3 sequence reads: CASSPGSWIAKTQYF. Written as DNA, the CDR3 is TGTGCCAGCAGCCCTGGAAGTTGGATCGCGAAGACCCAGTACTTC.